The 21 T cell receptor beta chains given below trace back to one sample, sequenced in a study of blood T cell repertoires in COVID-19. Generated by immunoSEQ multiplex PCR, the TCRdb table keeps only in-frame clones and is missing some. Of about 50,000 clones in the sample, about 83% were seen once. The sample consisted of peripheral blood. All receptors come from a man between 65 and 85 years old with active COVID-19.

The chain is built from TRBV6-6 and TRBJ2-1; D is unclear. Germline V CDR1 and CDR2: MNHNY, SVGAGI (reference sequence). CDR3 length: 11 residues. V lost 5 bases and J lost 9, with 8 bases in between. Here the CDR3 DNA reads TGTGCCAGCAGTCCAGGATCTGAGCAGTTCTTC. Its protein is CASSPGSEQFF.

The chain has TRBV3-1 (or the pseudogene TRBV3-2) and TRBJ1-5, with a weak D call TRBD1 (6 bases). Trimming pared 4 bases from V and 4 bases from J, leaving 8 bases between. The CDR3 has 13 amino acids. Germline V gene sequence: CDR1 LGHDT, CDR2 YNNKEL (reference sequence). CDR3 DNA sequence: TGTGCCAGCAGCCTAACAGGGAATCAGCCCCAGCATTTT. It yields the protein CASSLTGNQPQHF.

The sample holds a few counts of this clone. V gene TRBV5-4 combines with J gene TRBJ1-5, with D unresolved. V was clipped by 0 bases and J by 4 bases, with 5 bases between them. The CDR3 contains 13 residues. The germline V gene has CDR1 SGHNT and CDR2 YYREEE (reference sequence). The CDR3 loop reads CASSLDYNQPQHF. CDR3 DNA: TGTGCCAGCAGCTTGGACTATAATCAGCCCCAGCATTTT.

The V gene is TRBV5-1, the J gene TRBJ2-7; D ambiguous. This CDR3 is built from 15 residues. CDR1 and CDR2 from the germline V gene are SGHRS and YFSETQ. Trimming left V 0 bases short and J 4 bases short, with 14 bases between. The DNA of the CDR3 is TGCGCCAGCAGCTTGGTTGCCGGTAAGCCTTACGAGCAGTACTTC. This encodes CASSLVAGKPYEQYF. Drawing the rest from reference TRBV5-1 and TRBJ2-7, the complete variable domain is KAGVTQTPRYLIKTRGQQVTLSCSPISGHRSVSWYQQTPGQGLQFLFEYFSETQRNKGNFPGRFSGRQFSNSRSEMNVSTLELGDSALYLCASSLVAGKPYEQYFGPGTRLTVT.

The gene calls are TRBV10-3 and TRBJ1-6; no clear D gene. The CDR3 sequence is 12 residues long. Trimming took off 5 bases at V and 7 bases at J, with 6 bases between the two ends. Looked up from germline, CDR1 is ENHRY and CDR2 is SYGVKD. The CDR3 DNA follows: TGTGCCATCAGTCCCGGGAATTCACCCCTCCACTTT. It codes for CAISPGNSPLHF.

The gene calls are TRBV18 and TRBJ1-4; the D gene is possibly TRBD1 (5 bases). V was clipped by 3 bases and J by 4 bases, with 12 bases between them. Germline V CDR1 and CDR2: KGHSH, LQKENI. This CDR3 has 15 residues. The CDR3 DNA reads as TGTGCCAGCTCACCGAGACAGAACATTAATGAAAAACTGTTTTTT. It codes for CASSPRQNINEKLFF.

The chain uses TRBV7-9 and TRBJ2-1; TRBD2 matches at 7 bases. V was pared by 5 bases and J by 2 bases, with 6 bases of the junction left unmatched. There are 15 residues in the CDR3. Looked up from germline, CDR1 is SEHNR and CDR2 is FQNEAQ (reference sequence). CDR3 in DNA: TGTGCCAGCAGCCTTTGGGGAGGGGCCTACAATGAGCAGTTCTTC. It is translated as CASSLWGGAYNEQFF.

CDR3 residues: CAIAGAQETQYF. CDR3 bases: TGTGCCATAGCGGGGGCCCAAGAGACCCAGTACTTC. The V call is TRBV10-3, the J call TRBJ2-5; 8 nucleotides match TRBD2. The V gene end was trimmed by 9 bases and the J gene end by 1 base; junction bases not matched to a gene: 1. The CDR3 covers 12 residues. Germline V gene lookup returns CDR1 ENHRY and CDR2 SYGVKD.

The chain combines TRBV11-2 with TRBJ1-1, with TRBD1 matching over 7 bases. Germline V CDR1 and CDR2: SGHAT, FQNNGV. The CDR3 is 15 residues long. J lost 5 bases, V lost 5 bases, and 11 bases had no gene match. CDR3 protein: CASSRRTGLATEAFF. DNA for the CDR3: TGTGCCAGCAGCCGCCGGACAGGTCTGGCGACTGAAGCTTTCTTT.

CDR3 bases: TGCGCCAGCAGCTTGCCTTTACAGGGCCGAAAGACCCAGTACTTC. It codes for CASSLPLQGRKTQYF. V usage is TRBV5-1 and J usage is TRBJ2-5, with a possible D match to TRBD1 (6 bases). V lost 1 base and J lost 6, with 16 bases in between. The CDR3 runs to 15 residues. Germline V gene data show CDR1 as SGHRS and CDR2 as YFSETQ.

The rearrangement uses TRBV21-1 and TRBJ2-7; the D call TRBD1 from the table was never checked on the DNA. TRBV21-1 is a documented pseudogene. CDR3 length equals 18 residues. The CDR3 DNA reads as TGTGCCAGCAGCAAAGTAAACGTTCTGGCCCTCAGCTCCTACGAGCAGTACTTC. Amino acid sequence: CASSKVNVLALSSYEQYF.

This chain connects TRBV7-9 to TRBJ1-2; perhaps TRBD1 as D (6 bases). V was cut by 1 base and J by 7 bases, with 13 bases left in between. This CDR3 is 14 amino acids long. Looked up from germline, CDR1 is SEHNR and CDR2 is FQNEAQ (reference sequence). The CDR3, as DNA: TGTGCCAGCAGCTTAGATGCAGGGGTGAGTGGCTACACCTTC. Its protein product is CASSLDAGVSGYTF.

This sequence joins TRBV19 and TRBJ2-1; no definite D call. The CDR3 spans 14 residues. The V end lost 3 bases, the J end lost 6 bases, and 12 bases lay between the germline ends. The germline gives CDR1 LNHDA, CDR2 SQIVND (reference sequence). CDR3 nucleotides: TGTGCCAGTAGTATCCCAAGACACCTCAATGAGCAGTTCTTC. This sequence encodes CASSIPRHLNEQFF.

J is TRBJ1-1 and V is TRBV5-8; the D gene is possibly TRBD1 (5 bases). With 1 base removed from V and 7 bases from J, the gap between germline ends came to 20 bases. The germline gives CDR1 SGHTS, CDR2 YDEGEE. The CDR3 covers 16 residues. DNA for the CDR3: TGTGCCAGCAGCTTGAGGTGGGGCATGAAGGCGTTTGAAGCTTTCTTT. Its translation: CASSLRWGMKAFEAFF.

This clone appeared a single time. The genes are TRBV5-1 and TRBJ2-1; 7 bases line up with TRBD1. The CDR3 extends over 15 amino acids. The V gene end was trimmed by 0 bases and the J gene end by 2 bases; junction bases not matched to a gene: 2. From germline, CDR1 is SGHRS and CDR2 YFSETQ. The DNA for the CDR3 is TGCGCCAGCAGCTTGGTACAGGGGACCTACAATGAGCAGTTCTTC. Protein: CASSLVQGTYNEQFF.

V gene TRBV11-2 combines with J gene TRBJ2-4; D perhaps matches TRBD1 (6 bases). Trimming took 2 bases from V and 6 from J, leaving 11 bases between them. Germline CDR1 reads SGHAT; CDR2 reads FQNNGV. The CDR3 totals 14 residues. CDR3 in DNA: TGTGCCAGCAGCTTACAGGGGTTGGGAAACATTCAGTACTTC. Translated: CASSLQGLGNIQYF.

J is TRBJ2-1 and V is TRBV4-3; maybe TRBD2 (6 bases). The germline V and J ends were trimmed by 0 bases and 8 bases, with 17 bases remaining between them. Germline lookup yields CDR1 LGHNA and CDR2 YSLEER. There are 16 residues in the CDR3. CDR3 sequence: CASSQELWGREDEQFF. The CDR3 bases are TGCGCCAGCAGCCAAGAGCTTTGGGGCAGGGAGGATGAGCAGTTCTTC.

This chain joins TRBV6-6 and TRBJ2-6; TRBD1 matches 7 bases. The germline V gene encodes CDR1 MNHNY and CDR2 SVGAGI (reference sequence). V dropped 10 bases and J dropped 2; count of bases not matched to a gene: 5. The CDR3 is 14 residues long. In DNA form, the CDR3 reads TGTGCCACCAACAGGGGCCCTGGGGCCAACGTCCTGACTTTC. Translated, it gives CATNRGPGANVLTF.

V and J are TRBV30 and TRBJ1-4; D remains ambiguous. The CDR3 is made up of 12 amino acids. The germline V gene encodes CDR1 GTSNPN and CDR2 SVGIG (reference sequence). V shed 5 bases and J shed 4 bases, with 8 bases lying between them. CDR3 sequence (DNA): TGTGCCTGGGCCCGTTATAATGAAAAACTGTTTTTT. Amino acid sequence: CAWARYNEKLFF.

V and J are TRBV9 and TRBJ2-3; 9 bases line up with TRBD1. This CDR3 is 19 amino acids long. The trim removed 0 bases at V and 1 base at J, leaving 12 bases unmatched. Germline CDR1 is SGDLS and CDR2 is YYNGEE. CDR3 coding DNA: TGTGCCAGCAGCGTAGGTGGGACAGGGCTTCAGTTGCGCACAGATACGCAGTATTTT. It translates to CASSVGGTGLQLRTDTQYF. Supplemented by reference TRBV9 and TRBJ2-3, the full variable domain reads DSGVTQTPKHLITATGQRVTLRCSPRSGDLSVYWYQQSLDQGLQFLIQYYNGEERAKGNILERFSAQQFPDLHSELNLSSLELGDSALYFCASSVGGTGLQLRTDTQYFGPGTRLTVL.

This clone was detected only once. V usage is TRBV29-1 and J usage is TRBJ2-7; D remains ambiguous. The V gene's germline CDR1 is SQVTM and CDR2 ANQGSEA. V gave up 6 bases and J gave up 6 bases, with 18 bases separating them. This CDR3 is built from 13 residues. The CDR3 loop reads CSVEEPRRSEQYF. In DNA form, the CDR3 reads TGCAGCGTCGAGGAACCCCGGCGCTCCGAGCAGTACTTC.